Below, one T cell receptor beta chain is given with its context. The data stem from a study of somatic mutations in cytotoxic T cells in rheumatoid arthritis. The CD4+ and CD8+ fractions came from positive magnetic bead selection and were purity-checked by flow cytometry. The repertoire was sequenced with immunoSEQ multiplex PCR; TCRdb's copy has only in-frame clones and lacks some. This table holds under 13,000 clones, over 55% found once. The sequencing sample was made of CD8+ T cells sorted from blood. The sequence derives from an adult with rheumatoid arthritis.

CDR3 amino acids: CASSSRPDRGNEQFF. CDR3 in DNA: TGTGCCAGCAGCTCGCGGCCGGACAGGGGGAACGAGCAGTTCTTC. The chain has TRBV7-8 and TRBJ2-1; the match to TRBD1 covers 10 bases. V lost 4 bases to trimming and J lost 10 bases; unmatched junction nucleotides: 10. In germline, CDR1 is SGHVS, CDR2 FQNEAQ. This CDR3 spans 15 amino acids.